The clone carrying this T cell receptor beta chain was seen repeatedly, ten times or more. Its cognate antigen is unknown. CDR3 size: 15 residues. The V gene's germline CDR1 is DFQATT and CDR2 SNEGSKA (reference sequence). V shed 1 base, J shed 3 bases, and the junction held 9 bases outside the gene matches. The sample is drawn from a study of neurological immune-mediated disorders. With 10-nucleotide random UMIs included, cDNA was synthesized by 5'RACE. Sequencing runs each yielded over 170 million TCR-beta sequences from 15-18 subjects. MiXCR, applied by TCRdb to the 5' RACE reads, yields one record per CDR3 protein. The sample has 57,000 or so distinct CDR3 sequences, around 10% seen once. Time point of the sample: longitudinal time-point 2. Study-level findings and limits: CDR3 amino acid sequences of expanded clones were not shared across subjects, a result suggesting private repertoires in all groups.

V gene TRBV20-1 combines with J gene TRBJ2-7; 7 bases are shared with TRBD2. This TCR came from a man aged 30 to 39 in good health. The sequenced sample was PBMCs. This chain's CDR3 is CSARVAGDLGYEQYF. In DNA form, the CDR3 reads TGCAGTGCTAGAGTGGCGGGAGATTTAGGCTACGAGCAGTACTTC.